Shown below are 23 T cell receptor beta chains from a single sample sequenced in a study of blood T cell repertoires in COVID-19. The method was immunoSEQ multiplex PCR; TCRdb's version includes in-frame clones alone and lacks a portion of them. The data show about 73,000 clones, 65% to 90% seen once. The source material was peripheral blood. The receptors come from a woman aged 55-75 years with acute or convalescent COVID-19.

This chain uses TRBV14 with TRBJ1-2, with a possible D match to TRBD1 (6 bases). V lost 6 bases and J lost 6, with 11 bases in between. Germline V gene lookup returns CDR1 SGHDN and CDR2 FVKESK. This CDR3 is 12 amino acids long. The CDR3 nucleotides are TGTGCCAGCAGTACGACAGGCCATGGCTACACCTTC. Its protein is CASSTTGHGYTF.

The chain recombines TRBV5-1 with TRBJ2-7; D unclear. Trimming left V 0 bases short and J 2 bases short, with 12 bases between. The CDR3 is 15 amino acids. Germline loops: CDR1 SGHRS, CDR2 YFSETQ. The CDR3 reads CASSLDTGIPYEQYF. In nucleotides, the CDR3 is TGCGCCAGCAGCTTGGATACCGGTATCCCCTACGAGCAGTACTTC.

The V and J genes are TRBV6-5 and TRBJ2-1; TRBD2 aligns across 8 bases. Germline V gene data show CDR1 as MNHEY and CDR2 as SVGAGI. The CDR3 loop spans 16 amino acids. J lost 7 bases, V lost 3 bases, and 11 bases had no gene match. The DNA for the CDR3 is TGTGCCAGCAGTTATATCGGCGCGGGGGGCGGGAATGAGCAGTTCTTC. Translation gives CASSYIGAGGGNEQFF.

This rearrangement joins TRBV6-5 to TRBJ1-2, with 10 bases fitting TRBD1. Germline CDR1 is MNHEY and CDR2 is SVGAGI. With V trimmed by 6 bases and J by 6 bases, 10 bases remained unmatched. This CDR3 has 15 residues. The CDR3 DNA is TGTGCCAGCAGACCGCCCGACAGGGGGCAGGATGGCTACACCTTC. Translation: CASRPPDRGQDGYTF.

This clone was detected once. The chain combines TRBV19 with TRBJ1-2, with a weak D call TRBD1 (6 bases). Trimming left V 9 bases short and J 6 bases short, with 20 bases between. The CDR3 is made up of 14 amino acids. Per germline, CDR1 LNHDA and CDR2 SQIVND (reference sequence). The CDR3 coding sequence is TGTGCCAGCCATCCAGGACAGCAAAGGGATGGCTACACCTTC. Protein sequence: CASHPGQQRDGYTF.

The chain links TRBV6-5 to TRBJ1-1; TRBD1 is a possible D gene (5 bases). The CDR3 extends over 11 amino acids. Trimming removed 6 bases at V and 10 bases at J, with 12 bases between. Germline V gene data show CDR1 as MNHEY and CDR2 as SVGAGI. CDR3 loop: CASRDGGGAFF. The CDR3 region has the DNA TGTGCCAGCAGGGACGGGGGTGGAGCTTTCTTT.

CDR3 DNA sequence: TGCGCCAGCAGCTTGGAGCCTAGCGGCAATGAGGAGACCCAGTACTTC. It translates to CASSLEPSGNEETQYF. V gene TRBV5-1 combines with J gene TRBJ2-5; TRBD2 matches at 7 bases. The V segment lost 0 bases and the J segment 5 bases; nucleotides outside the gene matches: 10. Per germline, CDR1 SGHRS and CDR2 YFSETQ. The length of the CDR3 is 16 residues.

This sequence joins TRBV24-1 and TRBJ1-2; 7 nucleotides match TRBD1. The CDR3 spans 14 residues. V was clipped by 5 bases and J by 4 bases; unmatched bases: 6. The germline V gene has CDR1 KGHDR and CDR2 SFDVKD. The CDR3: CATSAETGSYGYTF. For the CDR3, the DNA is TGTGCCACCAGTGCCGAGACAGGGAGCTATGGCTACACCTTC.

This clone has only one observation. This rearrangement joins TRBV7-3 to TRBJ2-6; the D gene is possibly TRBD1 (6 bases). The CDR3 has 17 residues. Trimming took 2 bases from V and 2 from J, leaving 13 bases between them. Germline V CDR1 and CDR2: SGHTA, FQGTGA. The CDR3 DNA sequence: TGTGCCAGCAGCTTACTGGGACATCCGACTGGGGCCAACGTCCTGACTTTC. This translates into CASSLLGHPTGANVLTF.

This chain joins TRBV6-5 and TRBJ1-5, with D possibly TRBD1 on 5 matching bases. CDR3 length equals 14 residues. Trimming removed 2 bases at V and 3 bases at J, with 8 bases between. Germline CDR1 MNHEY, CDR2 SVGAGI. The CDR3: CASSYRGYNQPQHF. In DNA form, the CDR3 reads TGTGCCAGCAGTTACAGGGGATACAATCAGCCCCAGCATTTT.

Comments on this clone: The sample contains more than one DNA sequence encoding this CDR3. The V call is TRBV5-6, the J call TRBJ2-2, with TRBD1 identical over 9 bases. The V gene's germline CDR1 is SGHDT and CDR2 YYEEEE. The CDR3 consists of 15 residues. After removal of 1 base from V and 5 bases from J, the junction contained 3 bases not matched to a gene. Written as DNA, the CDR3 is TGTGCCAGCAGCTTGTGGGACAGGGATACCGGGGAGCTGTTTTTT. Translation gives CASSLWDRDTGELFF.

V is TRBV10-1 and J is TRBJ2-1; 7 bases align to TRBD1. The germline V gene has CDR1 WNHNN and CDR2 SYGVQD (reference sequence). This CDR3 region has 12 residues. V trimming: 5 bases; J trimming: 8 bases; junction bases outside the gene matches: 3. DNA for the CDR3: TGCGCCAGCAGTTATGACAGGGATGAGCAGTTCTTC. The encoded protein is CASSYDRDEQFF.

This chain uses TRBV12-3 or TRBV12-4 with TRBJ1-1; D might be TRBD1 (6 bases). The CDR3 contains 13 residues. Trimming removed 1 base at V and 7 bases at J, with 10 bases between. The CDR3 region has the DNA TGTGCCAGCAGTTTAGTGGGGGCGCTTGAAGCTTTCTTT. It translates to CASSLVGALEAFF.

The chain combines TRBV11-2 with TRBJ1-1; D might be TRBD1 (5 bases). Trimming shortened V by 3 bases and J by 7 bases, and 15 bases separated the two germline ends. The CDR3 contains 14 residues. Germline V gene sequence: CDR1 SGHAT, CDR2 FQNNGV. The CDR3 coding sequence is TGTGCCAGCAGCTTCATAGGGGCGATGGTTGAAGCTTTCTTT. Its translation: CASSFIGAMVEAFF.

This clone was seen only once. Additional DNA sequences in this sample encode the identical CDR3. J is TRBJ1-5 and V is TRBV27; TRBD1 matches 9 bases. From germline, CDR1 is MNHEY and CDR2 SMNVEV (reference sequence). With V trimmed by 5 bases and J by 4 bases, 0 bases remained unmatched. This CDR3 spans 13 amino acids. DNA for the CDR3: TGTGCCAGCAGTGGGACAGGGAATCAGCCCCAGCATTTT. As protein: CASSGTGNQPQHF.

This chain joins TRBV6-6 and TRBJ2-5, with 9 bases lining up with TRBD1. CDR3 length equals 14 residues. J was trimmed by 5 bases and V by 4 bases; bases with no gene match: 5. Germline loops: CDR1 MNHNY, CDR2 SVGAGI (reference sequence). The CDR3 coding sequence is TGTGCCAGCAGTTCGACAGGGGGAGGGGAGACCCAGTACTTC. Translated, it gives CASSSTGGGETQYF.

The gene calls are TRBV19 and TRBJ1-2, with unresolved D. The V and J ends lost 7 bases and 4 bases respectively, with 19 bases between them. The germline V gene has CDR1 LNHDA and CDR2 SQIVND (reference sequence). The CDR3 has 15 residues. Here the CDR3 reads CASKSGSGLSYGYTF. CDR3 DNA: TGTGCCAGTAAGTCAGGCAGTGGACTTAGCTATGGCTACACCTTC.

The chain combines TRBV24-1 with TRBJ1-2; 8 nucleotides line up with TRBD1. Germline V gives CDR1 KGHDR, CDR2 SFDVKD. CDR3 length: 14 amino acids. The J segment lost 2 bases and the V segment lost 4 bases, leaving 2 bases of the junction unmatched. The CDR3 is CATSEAGGNYGYTF. The CDR3 bases are TGTGCCACCAGTGAGGCAGGGGGCAACTATGGCTACACCTTC.

The rearrangement joins TRBV4-1 to TRBJ1-6, with D unresolved. V lost 1 base, J lost 5 bases, and 6 bases lay in between. The length of the CDR3 is 14 residues. CDR1 is MGHRA, CDR2 YSYEKL, per germline. CDR3 bases: TGCGCCAGCAGCCAAGGACATGATAATTCACCCCTCCACTTT. This gives the protein CASSQGHDNSPLHF.

The CDR3 loop reads CATSRDLTGGAGELFF. The DNA for the CDR3 is TGTGCCACCAGCAGAGATTTAACGGGGGGAGCCGGGGAGCTGTTTTTT. The chain couples TRBV15 to TRBJ2-2; 7 positions match TRBD2. The V gene end was trimmed by 0 bases and the J gene end by 6 bases; junction bases not matched to a gene: 7. Germline V gene lookup returns CDR1 LNHNV and CDR2 YYDKDF (reference sequence). There are 16 residues in the CDR3.

The rearrangement joins TRBV5-1 to TRBJ2-4; TRBD2 aligns across 8 bases. The CDR3 covers 13 residues. CDR1 is SGHRS, CDR2 YFSETQ, per germline. Trimming at V came to 4 bases and at J to 8 bases, leaving 5 bases not matched to a gene. The CDR3 loop is CASSAGGGYIQYF. The CDR3 DNA follows: TGCGCCAGCAGCGCCGGCGGGGGGTACATTCAGTACTTC.

This clone was observed once. The V and J genes are TRBV6-6 and TRBJ1-5; 7 bases align to TRBD1. CDR1 is MNHNY and CDR2 is SVGAGI in the germline V gene (reference sequence). The length of the CDR3 is 15 residues. After removal of 6 bases from V and 4 bases from J, the junction contained 9 bases not matched to a gene. Written as DNA, the CDR3 is TGTGCCAGCAGCCTCGACAGGGAATGGAATCAGCCCCAGCATTTT. It specifies CASSLDREWNQPQHF.

The chain has TRBV28 and TRBJ1-1; a possible D gene is TRBD1 (6 bases). V was trimmed by 4 bases and J by 5 bases, leaving 17 bases between them. Germline CDR1 and CDR2: MDHEN and SYDVKM. This CDR3 is 15 amino acids long. CDR3 DNA sequence: TGTGCCAGCAGTTCCACCCTGCGGGGGGCGACTGAAGCTTTCTTT. It codes for CASSSTLRGATEAFF.